The 9 T cell receptor beta chains below all came from one sample that was sequenced in a study of PD-1 blockade in classical Hodgkin lymphoma. Following autologous stem cell transplantation, relapse occurred in every patient, and exposure to brentuximab vedotin varied. The method was immunoSEQ multiplex PCR; TCRdb's version includes in-frame clones alone and lacks a portion of them. The sample contains over 7,500 clones, approximately 90% of which appear only once. Sequenced here: peripheral blood mononuclear cells (PBMCs), sampled at baseline. These receptors were taken from a human donor with classical Hodgkin lymphoma.

This sequence joins TRBV6-1 and TRBJ1-1, with 7 bases fitting TRBD1. The ends lost 8 bases at V and 0 bases at J; junction bases unmatched: 3. This CDR3 has 13 amino acids. Germline-derived CDR1 and CDR2 are MNHNS and SASEGT. The CDR3 DNA reads as TGTGCCAGCGGGGGACAGATGAACACTGAAGCTTTCTTT. This encodes CASGGQMNTEAFF.

The rearrangement joins TRBV5-4 to TRBJ1-2, with TRBD1 matching 10 bases. Germline V gene data show CDR1 as SGHNT and CDR2 as YYREEE (reference sequence). The CDR3 extends over 16 amino acids. V was clipped by 4 bases and J by 2 bases; unmatched bases: 8. The CDR3: CASSMEGTGVNYGYTF. The DNA of the CDR3 is TGTGCCAGCAGCATGGAGGGGACAGGGGTGAACTATGGCTACACCTTC.

This rearrangement joins TRBV19 to TRBJ2-7; D may correspond to TRBD1 or TRBD2 (5 bases each). Germline CDR1 LNHDA, CDR2 SQIVND (reference sequence). The CDR3 totals 13 residues. Trimming removed 2 bases at V and 7 bases at J, with 12 bases between. The CDR3 protein is CASSITGAREQYF. The CDR3, as DNA: TGTGCCAGTAGTATAACCGGGGCGAGGGAGCAGTACTTC.

The chain joins TRBV10-2 to TRBJ2-1; a possible D gene is TRBD2 (6 bases). Trimming took 3 bases from V and 7 from J, leaving 16 bases between them. Germline-derived CDR1 and CDR2 are WSHSY and SAAADI. The CDR3 sequence is 15 residues long. The chain's CDR3 is CASSDTGNGGNEQFF. The CDR3 DNA reads as TGCGCCAGCAGTGATACCGGGAATGGGGGGAATGAGCAGTTCTTC.

The J gene is TRBJ2-7, the V gene TRBV4-1; D is ambiguous. The V gene's germline CDR1 is MGHRA and CDR2 YSYEKL. The CDR3 is 15 residues long. The germline V and J ends were trimmed by 1 base and 2 bases, with 12 bases remaining between them. CDR3 protein: CASSQAAGTAYEQYF. In DNA form, the CDR3 reads TGCGCCAGCAGCCAAGCGGCAGGAACGGCCTACGAGCAGTACTTC.

J is TRBJ2-4 and V is TRBV5-6; D perhaps matches TRBD1 (5 bases). Germline CDR1 and CDR2: SGHDT and YYEEEE. CDR3 length: 16 residues. Trimming cost V 3 bases and J 0 bases, with 13 bases left between them. CDR3 loop: CASSYITQVAKNIQYF. The CDR3 DNA is TGTGCCAGCAGCTATATAACACAGGTAGCCAAAAACATTCAGTACTTC.

The chain has TRBV7-9 and TRBJ2-1; 8 bases align to TRBD2. V dropped 2 bases and J dropped 6; count of bases not matched to a gene: 6. The CDR3 covers 15 residues. Germline V lookup: CDR1 SEHNR, CDR2 FQNEAQ (reference sequence). The CDR3 nucleotides are TGTGCCAGCAGCTTATTAAGCGGGAGATCCAATGAGCAGTTCTTC. This gives the protein CASSLLSGRSNEQFF. Full variable domain (missing parts from reference TRBV7-9 and TRBJ2-1): DTGVSQNPRHKITKRGQNVTFRCDPISEHNRLYWYRQTLGQGPEFLTYFQNEAQLEKSRLLSDRFSAERPKGSFSTLEIQRTEQGDSAMYLCASSLLSGRSNEQFFGPGTRLTVL.

The chain links TRBV6-5 to TRBJ2-1, with 12 bases identical to TRBD2. The CDR3 length is 15 residues. The V segment lost 8 bases and the J segment 15 bases; nucleotides outside the gene matches: 17. The V gene's germline CDR1 is MNHEY and CDR2 SVGAGI. The CDR3, as DNA: TGTGCCAGCGGCGCTGATAGACTAGCGGGAGAAGTTGGGTTCTTC. Translating gives CASGADRLAGEVGFF.

This clone was found once. The chain uses TRBV30 and TRBJ1-1; TRBD1 matches 8 bases. Germline V gene sequence: CDR1 GTSNPN, CDR2 SVGIG (reference sequence). The CDR3 has 12 amino acids. J was trimmed by 2 bases and V by 8 bases; bases with no gene match: 4. The DNA of the CDR3 is TGTGCCCGCAGGGGGCCCAACACTGAAGCTTTCTTT. Translating it yields CARRGPNTEAFF.